The sequence of this T cell receptor beta chain was determined in a study of shared clonotypes between healthy human individuals. All the donors were Caucasian adults who lived in Nashville, Tennessee. This table comes from immunoSEQ multiplex PCR, and its TCRdb copy is limited to in-frame clones, with some not included. The table lists millions of clones, approximately 94% of them singletons. Germline assignment: CDR1 MNHEY and CDR2 SMNVEV (reference sequence). This CDR3 region has 15 residues. Trimming stripped 8 bases from V and 4 bases from J, with 20 bases between. J is TRBJ1-2 and V is TRBV27, with no clear D. Source material: naive CD4+ T cells sorted from blood. The subset: CD45RA+ positively selected. This TCR derives from a man aged 18 to 29 in good health. The CDR3 reads CASFSGSGPFYGYTF. The DNA of the CDR3 is TGTGCCAGCTTTTCCGGGTCAGGACCCTTCTATGGCTACACCTTC.